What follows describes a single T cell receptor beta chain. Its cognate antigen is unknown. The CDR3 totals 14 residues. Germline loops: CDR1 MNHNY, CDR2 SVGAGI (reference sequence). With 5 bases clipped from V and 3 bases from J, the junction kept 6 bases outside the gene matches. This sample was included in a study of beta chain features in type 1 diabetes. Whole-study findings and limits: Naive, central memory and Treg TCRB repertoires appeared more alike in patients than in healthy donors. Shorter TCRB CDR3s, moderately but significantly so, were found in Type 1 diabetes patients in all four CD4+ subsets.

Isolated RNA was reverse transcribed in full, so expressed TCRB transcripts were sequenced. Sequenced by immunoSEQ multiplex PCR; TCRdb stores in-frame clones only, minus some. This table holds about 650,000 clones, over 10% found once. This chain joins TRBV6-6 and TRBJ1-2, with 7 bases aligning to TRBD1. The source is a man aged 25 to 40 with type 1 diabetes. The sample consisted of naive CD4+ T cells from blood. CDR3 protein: CASSTAGTDYGYTF. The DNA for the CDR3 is TGTGCCAGCAGTACAGCCGGGACAGACTATGGCTACACCTTC.